The T cell receptor (beta chain) described here comes from a study of cytomegalovirus exposure and HLA in healthy donors. In the PCR, 60 Vbeta and 13 Jbeta primers were used. Clones were read by immunoSEQ multiplex PCR, and TCRdb kept only the in-frame ones, dropping some. The data contain 150,000 to 200,000 clones, roughly 80% of them seen just once; the ten biggest clones take up 1.7%. Findings and limits, study-wide: What a later analysis reportedly showed was that an Asian-associated ancestry cluster had fewer N-insertions than the roughly 720-donor mean. TCR beta V- and J-gene trimming was later associated with a missense DCLRE1C variant.

V lost 1 base, J lost 0 bases, and 3 bases stayed unmatched. Germline V gene lookup returns CDR1 SGHVS and CDR2 FQNEAQ. The CDR3 runs to 15 residues. A word on this clone: Its target is unknown.

The sequence was collected from a woman aged 18-29 years in good health and CMV-seronegative. The V call is TRBV7-8, the J call TRBJ2-7; 7 bases agree with TRBD1. Material for sequencing was PBMCs. The CDR3: CASSLETGYSYEQYF. In DNA, the CDR3 is TGTGCCAGCAGCTTAGAGACAGGGTACTCCTACGAGCAGTACTTC.